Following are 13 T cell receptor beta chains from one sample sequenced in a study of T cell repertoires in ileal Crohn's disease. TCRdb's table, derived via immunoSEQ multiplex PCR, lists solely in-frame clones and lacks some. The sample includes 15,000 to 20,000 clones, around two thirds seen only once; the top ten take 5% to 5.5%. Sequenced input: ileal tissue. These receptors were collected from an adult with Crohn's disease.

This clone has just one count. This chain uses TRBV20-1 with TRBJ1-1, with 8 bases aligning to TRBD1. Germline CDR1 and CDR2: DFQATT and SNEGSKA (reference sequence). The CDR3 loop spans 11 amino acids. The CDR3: CRPDRGGGAFF. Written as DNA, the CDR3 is TGCAGACCCGACAGGGGCGGTGGAGCTTTCTTT.

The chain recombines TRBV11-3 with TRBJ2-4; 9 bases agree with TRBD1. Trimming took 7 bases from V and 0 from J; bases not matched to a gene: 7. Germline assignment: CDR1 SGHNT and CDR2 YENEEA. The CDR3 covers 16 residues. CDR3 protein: CASMPGQGLAKNIQYF. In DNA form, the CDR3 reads TGTGCCAGCATGCCCGGACAGGGGCTAGCCAAAAACATTCAGTACTTC.

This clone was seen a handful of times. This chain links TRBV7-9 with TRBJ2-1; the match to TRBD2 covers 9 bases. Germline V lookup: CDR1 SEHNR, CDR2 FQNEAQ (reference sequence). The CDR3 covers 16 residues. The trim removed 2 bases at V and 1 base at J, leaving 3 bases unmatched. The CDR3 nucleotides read TGTGCCAGCAGCTTATCCCTAGCGGGGTCCTACAATGAGCAGTTCTTC. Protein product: CASSLSLAGSYNEQFF.

Here the CDR3 reads CSAGGEGTEAFF. DNA for the CDR3: TGCAGCGCAGGTGGGGAGGGCACTGAAGCTTTCTTT. The chain is built from TRBV29-1 and TRBJ1-1; D is unclear. CDR3 length equals 12 residues. Germline V CDR1 and CDR2: SQVTM, ANQGSEA. Trimming removed 7 bases at V and 4 bases at J, with 13 bases between.

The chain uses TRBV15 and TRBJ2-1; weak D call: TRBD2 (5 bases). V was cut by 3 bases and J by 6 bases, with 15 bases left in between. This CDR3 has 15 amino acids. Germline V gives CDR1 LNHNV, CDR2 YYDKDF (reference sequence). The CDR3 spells CATSSTSYLGNEQFF. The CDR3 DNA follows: TGTGCCACCAGCAGTACTAGTTATTTAGGCAATGAGCAGTTCTTC.

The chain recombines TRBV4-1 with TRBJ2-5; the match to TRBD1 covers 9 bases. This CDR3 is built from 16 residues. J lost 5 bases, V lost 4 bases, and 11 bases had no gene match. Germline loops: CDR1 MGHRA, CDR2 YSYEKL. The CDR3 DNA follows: TGCGCCAGCAGCCTACCCTCGACAGGGGGAGGGGAGACCCAGTACTTC. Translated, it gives CASSLPSTGGGETQYF.

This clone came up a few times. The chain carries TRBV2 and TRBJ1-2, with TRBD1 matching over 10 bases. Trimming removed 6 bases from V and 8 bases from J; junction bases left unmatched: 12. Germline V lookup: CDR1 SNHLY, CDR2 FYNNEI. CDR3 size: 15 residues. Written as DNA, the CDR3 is TGTGCCAGCAGCCCCGGGACAGGGGAAGTAGAGGGCTACACCTTC. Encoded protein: CASSPGTGEVEGYTF.

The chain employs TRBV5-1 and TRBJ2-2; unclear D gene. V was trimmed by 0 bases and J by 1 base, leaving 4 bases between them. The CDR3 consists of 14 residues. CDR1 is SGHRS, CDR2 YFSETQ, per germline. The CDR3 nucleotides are TGCGCCAGCAGCTTGGGGCAGAACACCGGGGAGCTGTTTTTT. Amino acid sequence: CASSLGQNTGELFF.

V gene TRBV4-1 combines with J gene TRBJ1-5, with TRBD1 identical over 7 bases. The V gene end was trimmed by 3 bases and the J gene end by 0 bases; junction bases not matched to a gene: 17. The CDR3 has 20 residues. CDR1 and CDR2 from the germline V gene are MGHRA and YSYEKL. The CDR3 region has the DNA TGCGCCAGCAGCCATGTAAACCGGGACAGCATCTTGTATAGCAATCAGCCCCAGCATTTT. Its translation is CASSHVNRDSILYSNQPQHF.

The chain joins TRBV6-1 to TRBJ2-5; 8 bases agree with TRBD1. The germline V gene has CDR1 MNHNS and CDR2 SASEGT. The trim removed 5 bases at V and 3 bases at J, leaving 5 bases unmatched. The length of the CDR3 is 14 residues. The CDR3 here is CASSTQTGEETQYF. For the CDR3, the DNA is TGTGCCAGCAGTACTCAGACAGGGGAAGAGACCCAGTACTTC.

This CDR3 reads CSVGGGQGPYEQYF. The DNA for the CDR3 is TGCAGCGTTGGGGGGGGACAGGGGCCGTACGAGCAGTACTTC. V is TRBV29-1 and J is TRBJ2-7, with TRBD1 matching over 10 bases. V lost 4 bases, J lost 4 bases, and 7 bases stayed unmatched. Germline CDR1 reads SQVTM; CDR2 reads ANQGSEA. The CDR3 is 14 residues long.

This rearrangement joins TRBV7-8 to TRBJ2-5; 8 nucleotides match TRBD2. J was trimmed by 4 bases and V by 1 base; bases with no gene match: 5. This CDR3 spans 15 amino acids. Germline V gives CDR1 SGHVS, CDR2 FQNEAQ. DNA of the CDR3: TGTGCCAGCAGCTTAGGGGTTAGCGGGGTAGAGACCCAGTACTTC. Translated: CASSLGVSGVETQYF.

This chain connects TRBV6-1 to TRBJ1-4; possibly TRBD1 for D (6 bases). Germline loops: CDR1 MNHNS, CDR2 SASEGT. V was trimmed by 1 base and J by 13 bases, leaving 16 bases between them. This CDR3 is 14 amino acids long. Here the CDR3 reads CASSEGGKGESLFF. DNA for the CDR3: TGTGCCAGCAGTGAAGGGGGTAAGGGGGAATCACTGTTTTTT.